Below, 10 T cell receptor beta chains from the same sample are listed, as sequenced in a study of regulatory T cells in long-lasting Graves disease. Time point specified: persistent/refractory GD, antithyroid drugs over 5 years with positive TRAb. PBMCs were the source of the RNA used for TCR sequencing. Construction of TCR beta libraries relied on iRepertoire HTBI primers and on Arm-PCR targeting CDR3 regions. One entry per CDR3 protein, called by TCRdb with MiXCR from the multiplex PCR reads. The sample includes roughly 450,000 distinct CDR3 sequences, under 25% of them seen just once. Sequences were derived from peripheral blood mononuclear cells (PBMCs), sampled when the disease was refractory, from a patient treated with antithyroid drugs. The receptors originated from a female donor with Graves disease.

This clonotype came up a few times. The CDR3, as DNA: TGTGCCAACCTGCGGGGAAACACCGGGGAGCTGTTTTTT. Translated, it gives CANLRGNTGELFF. The rearrangement links TRBV11-2 to TRBJ2-2, with D possibly TRBD2 on 6 matching bases. V was shortened by 10 bases and J by 2 bases, with 11 bases between the two germline ends. Per the germline V gene, CDR1 is SGHAT and CDR2 is FQNNGV. This CDR3 is 13 amino acids long.

The J gene is TRBJ2-5, the V gene TRBV7-9; tentative D call: TRBD2 (6 bases). V lost 5 bases and J lost 3, with 16 bases in between. Per germline, CDR1 SEHNR and CDR2 FQNEAQ (reference sequence). CDR3 length equals 15 residues. CDR3 sequence (DNA): TGTGCCAGCAGCCCTCATTCGGGGAGGAAAGAGACCCAGTACTTC. It translates to CASSPHSGRKETQYF. The full variable domain, with the rest looked up from reference TRBV7-9 and TRBJ2-5, is DTGVSQNPRHKITKRGQNVTFRCDPISEHNRLYWYRQTLGQGPEFLTYFQNEAQLEKSRLLSDRFSAERPKGSFSTLEIQRTEQGDSAMYLCASSPHSGRKETQYFGPGTRLLVL.

Only a few counts were recorded for this clonotype. This sequence joins TRBV19 and TRBJ1-1; D not certain. Trimming took off 3 bases at V and 1 base at J, with 12 bases between the two ends. Germline-derived CDR1 and CDR2 are LNHDA and SQIVND (reference sequence). There are 15 residues in the CDR3. The CDR3 loop reads CASSIDTGSNTEAFF. The CDR3 coding sequence is TGTGCCAGTAGTATTGACACGGGATCGAACACTGAAGCTTTCTTT.

This clonotype was counted between two and nine times. The V call is TRBV29-1, the J call TRBJ1-1, with D perhaps TRBD1 (5 bases). V lost 5 bases to trimming and J lost 2 bases, with 15 bases between them. This CDR3 region has 14 residues. Germline assignment: CDR1 SQVTM and CDR2 ANQGSEA. The CDR3 DNA sequence: TGCAGCGTTAAGTATCAGGGATTAAACACTGAAGCTTTCTTT. It codes for CSVKYQGLNTEAFF.

The chain is built from TRBV18 and TRBJ1-5, with D perhaps TRBD1 (5 bases). V lost 6 bases to trimming and J lost 5 bases, with 20 bases between them. CDR3 length: 16 residues. CDR1 and CDR2 (germline): KGHSH, LQKENI. DNA of the CDR3: TGTGCCAGCTCCCCAGGGCTGGCAGGGAGGGATCAGCCCCAGCATTTT. It translates to CASSPGLAGRDQPQHF.

This clonotype was recorded many times. The J gene is TRBJ2-2, the V gene TRBV12-3 or TRBV12-4, with 7 bases identical to TRBD1. V lost 6 bases, J lost 7 bases, and 8 bases stayed unmatched. This CDR3 spans 14 amino acids. In nucleotides, the CDR3 is TGTGCCAGCAGCCTACAGGGGTGGATCGGGGAGCTGTTTTTT. It codes for CASSLQGWIGELFF.

V and J are TRBV5-1 and TRBJ2-7; a possible D gene is TRBD2 (6 bases). This CDR3 has 14 amino acids. Germline CDR1 SGHRS, CDR2 YFSETQ. V shed 1 base and J shed 7 bases, with 15 bases lying between them. CDR3 amino acids: CASSLWQGGWEQYF. DNA for the CDR3: TGCGCCAGCAGCTTGTGGCAGGGAGGTTGGGAGCAGTACTTC.

This chain links TRBV6-5 with TRBJ2-3; no definite D call. Trimming took 2 bases from V and 4 from J, leaving 10 bases between them. The CDR3 contains 14 residues. Germline V gene sequence: CDR1 MNHEY, CDR2 SVGAGI. The DNA of the CDR3 is TGTGCCAGCAGTTACAGGCAAACCCCAGATACGCAGTATTTT. Residues: CASSYRQTPDTQYF.

This sequence joins TRBV3-1 and TRBJ2-4, with D perhaps TRBD2 (5 bases). The V gene lost 1 base and the J gene lost 1 base, with 11 bases spanning the gap. The V gene's germline CDR1 is LGHDT and CDR2 YNNKEL (reference sequence). The CDR3 runs 16 residues. CDR3 DNA: TGTGCCAGCAGCCAAGTTGATGGCGGGGCCAAAAACATTCAGTACTTC. This gives the protein CASSQVDGGAKNIQYF.

The chain couples TRBV6-5 to TRBJ1-6; D is undetermined. The CDR3 has 14 residues. The ends were cut back, 1 base at V and 7 bases at J, with 8 bases in the middle. The germline gives CDR1 MNHEY, CDR2 SVGAGI. The CDR3, as DNA: TGTGCCAGCAGTTACTATGGATCAAATTCACCCCTCCACTTT. Translation gives CASSYYGSNSPLHF.